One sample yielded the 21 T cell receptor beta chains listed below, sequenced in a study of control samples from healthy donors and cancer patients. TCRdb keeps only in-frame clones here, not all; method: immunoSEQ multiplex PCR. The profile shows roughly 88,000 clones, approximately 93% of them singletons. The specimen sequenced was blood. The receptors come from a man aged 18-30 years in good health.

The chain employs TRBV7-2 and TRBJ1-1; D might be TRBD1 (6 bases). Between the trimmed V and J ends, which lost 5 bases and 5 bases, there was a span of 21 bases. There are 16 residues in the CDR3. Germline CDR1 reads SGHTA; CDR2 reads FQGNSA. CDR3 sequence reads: CASSEGGGAGLTEAFF. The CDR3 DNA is TGTGCCAGCAGCGAAGGCGGGGGCGCGGGTTTAACTGAAGCTTTCTTT.

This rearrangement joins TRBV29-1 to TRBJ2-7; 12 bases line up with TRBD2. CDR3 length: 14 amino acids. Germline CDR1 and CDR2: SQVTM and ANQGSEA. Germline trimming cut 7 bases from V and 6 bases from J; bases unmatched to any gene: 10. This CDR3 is CSASTSGRTGEQYF. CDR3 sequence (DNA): TGCAGCGCCTCAACTAGCGGGAGGACGGGCGAGCAGTACTTC.

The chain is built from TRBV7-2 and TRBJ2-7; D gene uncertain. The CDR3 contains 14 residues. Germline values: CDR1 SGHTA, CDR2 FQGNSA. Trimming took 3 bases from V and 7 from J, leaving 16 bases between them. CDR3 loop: CASSLDGNFREQYF. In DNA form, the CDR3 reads TGTGCCAGCAGCTTGGACGGAAATTTTCGGGAGCAGTACTTC.

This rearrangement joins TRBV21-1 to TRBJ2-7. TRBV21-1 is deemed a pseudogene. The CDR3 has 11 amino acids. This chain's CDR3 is CASSRTYEQYF. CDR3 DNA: TGTGCCAGCAGCAGAACCTACGAGCAGTACTTC.

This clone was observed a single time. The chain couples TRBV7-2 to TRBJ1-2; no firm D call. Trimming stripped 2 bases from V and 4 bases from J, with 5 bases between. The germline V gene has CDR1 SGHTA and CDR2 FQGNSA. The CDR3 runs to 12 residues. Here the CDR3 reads CASSLLFYGYTF. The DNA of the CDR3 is TGTGCCAGCAGCTTACTTTTCTATGGCTACACCTTC.

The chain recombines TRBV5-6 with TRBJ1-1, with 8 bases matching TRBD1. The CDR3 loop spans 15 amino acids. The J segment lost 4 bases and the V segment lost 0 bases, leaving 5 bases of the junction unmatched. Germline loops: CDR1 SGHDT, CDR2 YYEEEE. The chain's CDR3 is CASSLGTGLGTEAFF. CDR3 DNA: TGTGCCAGCAGCTTGGGGACAGGGTTGGGCACTGAAGCTTTCTTT.

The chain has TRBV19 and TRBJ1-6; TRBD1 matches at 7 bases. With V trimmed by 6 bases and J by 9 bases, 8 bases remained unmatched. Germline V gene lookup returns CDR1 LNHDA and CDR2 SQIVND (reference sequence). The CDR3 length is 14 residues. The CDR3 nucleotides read TGTGCCAGTAGCAAAAGGGAGGGGGCTTCACCCCTCCACTTT. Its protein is CASSKREGASPLHF.

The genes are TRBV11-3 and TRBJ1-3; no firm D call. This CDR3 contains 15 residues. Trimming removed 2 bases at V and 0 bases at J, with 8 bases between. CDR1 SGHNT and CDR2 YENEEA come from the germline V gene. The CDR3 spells CASSLNSLSGNTIYF. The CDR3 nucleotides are TGTGCCAGCAGCTTAAACAGTCTCTCTGGAAACACCATATATTTT.

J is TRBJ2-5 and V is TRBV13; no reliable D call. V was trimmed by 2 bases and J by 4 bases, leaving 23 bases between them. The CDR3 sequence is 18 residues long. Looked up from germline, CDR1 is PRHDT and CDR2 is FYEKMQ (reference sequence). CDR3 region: CASSLPPHEASRGETQYF. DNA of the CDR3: TGTGCCAGCAGCTTACCCCCACATGAAGCGAGCCGCGGAGAGACCCAGTACTTC.

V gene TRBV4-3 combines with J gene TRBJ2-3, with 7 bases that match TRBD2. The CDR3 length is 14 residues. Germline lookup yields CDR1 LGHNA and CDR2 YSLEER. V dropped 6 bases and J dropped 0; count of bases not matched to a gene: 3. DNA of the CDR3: TGCGCCAGCAGTAGAGCGGGAAGCACAGATACGCAGTATTTT. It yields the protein CASSRAGSTDTQYF.

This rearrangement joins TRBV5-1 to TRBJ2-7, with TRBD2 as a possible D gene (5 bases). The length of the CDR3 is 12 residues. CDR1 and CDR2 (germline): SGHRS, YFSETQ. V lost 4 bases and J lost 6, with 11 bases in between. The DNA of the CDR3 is TGCGCCAGCAGCCCGGGGTCAAGCGAGCAGTACTTC. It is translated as CASSPGSSEQYF.

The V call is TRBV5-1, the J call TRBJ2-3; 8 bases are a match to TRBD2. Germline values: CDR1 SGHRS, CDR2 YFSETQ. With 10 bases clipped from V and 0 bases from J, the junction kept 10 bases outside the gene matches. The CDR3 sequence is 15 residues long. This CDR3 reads CAGRLAGTSTDTQYF. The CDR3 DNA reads TGCGCCGGGAGGCTAGCGGGTACTAGCACAGATACGCAGTATTTT. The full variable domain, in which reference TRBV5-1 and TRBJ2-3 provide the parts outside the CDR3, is KAGVTQTPRYLIKTRGQQVTLSCSPISGHRSVSWYQQTPGQGLQFLFEYFSETQRNKGNFPGRFSGRQFSNSRSEMNVSTLELGDSALYLCAGRLAGTSTDTQYFGPGTRLTVL.

The DNA for the CDR3 is TGTGCCAGCAGTTACTCTTCAGCCTCCTATGGCTACACCTTC. This translates into CASSYSSASYGYTF. The V and J genes are TRBV6-5 and TRBJ1-2; D uncertain. In germline, CDR1 is MNHEY, CDR2 SVGAGI. The CDR3 extends over 14 amino acids. V lost 0 bases, J lost 4 bases, and 9 bases lay in between.

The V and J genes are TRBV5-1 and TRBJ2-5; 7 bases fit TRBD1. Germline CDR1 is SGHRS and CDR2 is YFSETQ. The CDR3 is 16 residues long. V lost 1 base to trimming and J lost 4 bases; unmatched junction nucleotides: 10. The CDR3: CASSLLPAGGRETQYF. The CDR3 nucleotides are TGCGCCAGCAGCTTGTTACCTGCAGGGGGTAGAGAGACCCAGTACTTC.

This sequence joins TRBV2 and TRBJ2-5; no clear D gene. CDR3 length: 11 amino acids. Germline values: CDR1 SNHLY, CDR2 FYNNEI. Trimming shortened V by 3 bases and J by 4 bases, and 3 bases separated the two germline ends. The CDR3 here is CASSDAETQYF. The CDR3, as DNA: TGTGCCAGCAGTGATGCAGAGACCCAGTACTTC.

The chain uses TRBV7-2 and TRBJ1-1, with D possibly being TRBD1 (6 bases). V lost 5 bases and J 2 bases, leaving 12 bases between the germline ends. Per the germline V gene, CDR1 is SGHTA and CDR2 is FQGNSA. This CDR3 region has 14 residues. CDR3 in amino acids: CASSVGGVNTEAFF. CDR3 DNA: TGTGCCAGCAGCGTAGGGGGAGTCAACACTGAAGCTTTCTTT.

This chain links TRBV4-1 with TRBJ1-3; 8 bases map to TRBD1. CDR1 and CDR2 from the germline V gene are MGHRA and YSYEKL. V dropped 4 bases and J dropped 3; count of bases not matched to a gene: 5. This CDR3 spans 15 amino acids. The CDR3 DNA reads TGCGCCAGCAGCCTCGGACAGGGTGGTGGAAACACCATATATTTT. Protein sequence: CASSLGQGGGNTIYF.

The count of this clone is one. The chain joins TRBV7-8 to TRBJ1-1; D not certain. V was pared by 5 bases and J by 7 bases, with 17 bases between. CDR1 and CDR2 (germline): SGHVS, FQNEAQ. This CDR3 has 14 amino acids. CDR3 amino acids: CASSLMTHAGEAFF. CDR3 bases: TGTGCCAGCAGCCTGATGACCCACGCGGGTGAAGCTTTCTTT.

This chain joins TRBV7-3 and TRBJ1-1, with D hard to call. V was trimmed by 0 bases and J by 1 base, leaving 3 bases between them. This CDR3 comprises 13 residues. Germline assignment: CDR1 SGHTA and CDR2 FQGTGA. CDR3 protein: CASSLTGNTEAFF. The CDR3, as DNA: TGTGCCAGCAGCTTAACAGGGAACACTGAAGCTTTCTTT.

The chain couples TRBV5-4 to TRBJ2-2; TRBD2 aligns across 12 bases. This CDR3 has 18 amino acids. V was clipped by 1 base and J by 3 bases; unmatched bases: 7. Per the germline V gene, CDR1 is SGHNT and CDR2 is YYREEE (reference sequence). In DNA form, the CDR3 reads TGTGCCAGCAGCTTGCTGTCTAGCGGGAGGGCAGACACCGGGGAGCTGTTTTTT. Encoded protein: CASSLLSSGRADTGELFF.

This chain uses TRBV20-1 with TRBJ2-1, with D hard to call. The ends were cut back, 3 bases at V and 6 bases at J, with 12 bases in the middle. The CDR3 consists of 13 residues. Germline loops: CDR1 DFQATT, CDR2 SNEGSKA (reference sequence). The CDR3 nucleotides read TGCAGTGCTAGTCGACCACCCGCCAATGAGCAGTTCTTC. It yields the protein CSASRPPANEQFF.